The next 4 T cell receptor beta chains were all read from a single sample in a study of cytomegalovirus exposure and HLA in healthy donors. The PCR employed 60 Vbeta primers together with 13 Jbeta primers. The assay was immunoSEQ multiplex PCR, and TCRdb's table has in-frame clones only and misses some. The repertoire consists of some 220,000 clones, with about 80% occurring once and the leading ten covering around 2.9%. Sequenced material: PBMCs. These receptors were taken from a woman aged 55-70 years in good health and CMV-seropositive.

This clone was picked up one time. V and J are TRBV18 and TRBJ2-1; TRBD1 matches at 8 bases. This CDR3 contains 15 residues. In germline, CDR1 is KGHSH, CDR2 LQKENI. V was clipped by 5 bases and J by 0 bases; unmatched bases: 3. This CDR3 is CASSSDRGSYNEQFF. The CDR3 bases are TGTGCCAGCTCATCCGACAGGGGCTCCTACAATGAGCAGTTCTTC.

This clone turned up a few times. The chain has TRBV10-2 and TRBJ1-2; D uncertain. The CDR3 covers 15 residues. Trimming took 0 bases from V and 3 from J, leaving 11 bases between them. From germline, CDR1 is WSHSY and CDR2 SAAADI. The CDR3, as DNA: TGCGCCAGCAGTGAGTCTGGCGGGAGGGACTATGGCTACACCTTC. It translates to CASSESGGRDYGYTF.

The V call is TRBV19, the J call TRBJ2-7, with 7 nucleotides matching TRBD1. The CDR3 has 13 amino acids. The V segment lost 5 bases and the J segment 4 bases; nucleotides outside the gene matches: 5. Germline values: CDR1 LNHDA, CDR2 SQIVND (reference sequence). This CDR3 is CASSPGQPYEQYF. CDR3 nucleotide sequence: TGTGCCAGTAGTCCGGGACAGCCTTACGAGCAGTACTTC.

CDR3 protein: CASRAGTSNYEQYF. CDR3 DNA sequence: TGTGCCAGCAGAGCCGGGACAAGTAATTACGAGCAGTACTTC. The chain uses TRBV2 and TRBJ2-7; tentative D call: TRBD1 (6 bases). Trimming removed 6 bases at V and 4 bases at J, with 16 bases between. This CDR3 region has 14 residues. Germline loops: CDR1 SNHLY, CDR2 FYNNEI.